Presented here are 3 T cell receptor beta chains from one specimen sequenced in a study of Graves' ophthalmopathy and Graves' hyperthyroidism. RNA transcripts provided the template for amplifying TCR beta CDR3 regions. Amplification began with first-round RT-PCR using HTBI primers, then second-round multiplex PCR was performed. TCRdb reprocessed the multiplex PCR reads with MiXCR, giving one entry per CDR3 protein. The sample carries approximately 410,000 distinct CDR3 sequences, 15% recorded once. The sequencing input was peripheral blood. All receptors derive from a woman aged 18-29 years with stable Graves' hyperthyroidism.

The table lists this clonotype with a few counts. This CDR3 is CASSLEHRASSYNSPLHF. DNA for the CDR3: TGTGCCAGCAGCTTAGAGCACAGGGCGAGCTCCTATAATTCACCCCTCCACTTT. The chain uses TRBV7-2 and TRBJ1-6; perhaps TRBD1 as D (6 bases). The CDR3 has 18 residues. V lost 1 base and J lost 0, with 13 bases in between. Germline V gene lookup returns CDR1 SGHTA and CDR2 FQGNSA. Full variable domain (missing parts from reference TRBV7-2 and TRBJ1-6): GAGVSQSPSNKVTEKGKDVELRCDPISGHTALYWYRQSLGQGLEFLIYFQGNSAPDKSGLPSDRFSAERTGGSVSTLTIQRTQQEDSAVYLCASSLEHRASSYNSPLHFGNGTRLTVT.

This clonotype appeared many times. The V and J genes are TRBV12-3 or TRBV12-4 and TRBJ1-3; D ambiguous. CDR3 size: 12 residues. Deletions cut 4 bases from V and 9 bases from J, with 10 bases between. CDR3 in DNA: TGTGCCAGCAGTTCGCAGTGGGGCACCATATATTTT. Encoded protein: CASSSQWGTIYF.

This clonotype was detected only a few times. V gene TRBV27 combines with J gene TRBJ1-6; D not certain. V was clipped by 0 bases and J by 14 bases, with 17 bases between them. This CDR3 spans 15 amino acids. Germline V gives CDR1 MNHEY, CDR2 SMNVEV (reference sequence). This chain's CDR3 is CASSLSRAPYITLHF. CDR3 DNA: TGTGCCAGCAGTTTATCCCGGGCCCCTTATATCACCCTCCACTTT.